What follows are 26 T cell receptor beta chains derived from one specimen sequenced in a study of CD8 T cells in ankylosing spondylitis (dated by TCRdb to 2015 to 2018). To prepare the library, 5' RACE was applied. Sequencing relied on an Illumina HiSeq 2500. TCRdb redid the processing of the public reads, applying fastp at Q25 and MiXCR, and retained in-frame beta chains. Each entry is one CDR3 protein sequence, shown with its most common DNA and genes. Here the sample has 150,000 to 200,000 distinct CDR3 sequences; 9.5% to 13% occur a single time. The ten largest clones capture 25% to 30% of the sample. The sample comprised blood, either unsorted or a sorted T cell fraction (not recorded which). These receptors were collected from a male donor with ankylosing spondylitis or in good health (not recorded which).

The genes are TRBV9 and TRBJ2-7; D not certain. The germline gives CDR1 SGDLS, CDR2 YYNGEE. The V end lost 4 bases, the J end lost 0 bases, and 11 bases lay between the germline ends. The CDR3 loop spans 14 amino acids. Written as DNA, the CDR3 is TGTGCCAGCAGCCCCCACGGTCGCTCCTACGAGCAGTACTTC. Its protein is CASSPHGRSYEQYF.

This clonotype has only one observation. The chain employs TRBV7-2 and TRBJ2-7; no definite D call. Trimming pared 6 bases from V and 1 base from J, leaving 13 bases between. The germline CDR1 and CDR2 sequences are SGHTA and FQGNSA. The CDR3 totals 14 residues. The CDR3 is CASSFQTTSYEQYF. CDR3 nucleotides: TGTGCCAGCAGTTTCCAGACAACTTCCTACGAGCAGTACTTC.

The sample holds many counts of this clonotype. V usage is TRBV5-1 and J usage is TRBJ2-7; the D call may be TRBD1 or TRBD2 (5 bases each). CDR3 size: 15 residues. Between the trimmed V and J ends, which lost 4 bases and 0 bases, there was a span of 14 bases. CDR1 is SGHRS and CDR2 is YFSETQ in the germline V gene. CDR3 DNA sequence: TGCGCCAGCAGCGATGCACCAGGGAGCTCCTACGAGCAGTACTTC. Residues: CASSDAPGSSYEQYF.

The genes are TRBV12-3 or TRBV12-4 and TRBJ2-2, with 13 bases identical to TRBD2. The CDR3 has 19 amino acids. With V trimmed by 4 bases and J by 6 bases, 14 bases remained unmatched. DNA of the CDR3: TGTGCCAGCAGTTCCGAGGGGGGAGGACTAGCGGGAGTGGCCGGGGAGCTGTTTTTT. Its protein is CASSSEGGGLAGVAGELFF.

Many counts were recorded for this clonotype. This chain links TRBV15 with TRBJ1-1, with 9 nucleotides matching TRBD1. The CDR3 spans 17 residues. Trimming took 0 bases from V and 1 from J; bases not matched to a gene: 6. The V gene's germline CDR1 is LNHNV and CDR2 YYDKDF (reference sequence). The DNA of the CDR3 is TGTGCCACCAGCAGAGATAGGACAGGGGCCGGGAACACTGAAGCTTTCTTT. Encoded protein: CATSRDRTGAGNTEAFF.

This clonotype was seen at least ten times. The V call is TRBV28, the J call TRBJ2-7, with TRBD2 matching over 7 bases. Germline V gene data show CDR1 as MDHEN and CDR2 as SYDVKM. This CDR3 contains 13 residues. V lost 5 bases, J lost 5 bases, and 6 bases stayed unmatched. The CDR3 nucleotides read TGTGCCAGCAGTCCATATACTAGCGACGAGCAGTACTTC. This encodes CASSPYTSDEQYF.

This clonotype was detected many times. V usage is TRBV7-2 and J usage is TRBJ2-5, with D perhaps TRBD2 (5 bases). V was pared by 5 bases and J by 4 bases, with 23 bases between. This CDR3 comprises 17 residues. Looked up from germline, CDR1 is SGHTA and CDR2 is FQGNSA. CDR3: CASSPPGRGAVGETQYF. DNA of the CDR3: TGTGCCAGCAGCCCGCCGGGCCGGGGAGCGGTGGGAGAGACCCAGTACTTC.

This clonotype has ten or more counts. The chain uses TRBV20-1 and TRBJ2-7; no clear D. V lost 5 bases, J lost 0 bases, and 11 bases lay in between. CDR3 size: 13 residues. CDR1 is DFQATT and CDR2 is SNEGSKA in the germline V gene (reference sequence). CDR3 nucleotides: TGCAGTGCTCCTTCCCCCAGCTCCTACGAGCAGTACTTC. Amino acid sequence: CSAPSPSSYEQYF.

This clonotype showed up many times. This chain links TRBV7-8 with TRBJ2-1, with 7 bases aligning to TRBD2. V lost 2 bases and J lost 3; bases outside the gene matches: 7. CDR3 length: 16 residues. Germline V lookup: CDR1 SGHVS, CDR2 FQNEAQ. For the CDR3, the DNA is TGTGCCAGCAGCTTATTGCCGGGAGGTCACTACAATGAGCAGTTCTTC. This sequence encodes CASSLLPGGHYNEQFF.

This chain links TRBV5-1 with TRBJ2-3, with D possibly being TRBD2 (7 bases). V lost 5 bases to trimming and J lost 6 bases, with 22 bases between them. CDR3 size: 16 residues. Germline CDR1 SGHRS, CDR2 YFSETQ. The CDR3 region is CASRATLGGGADTQYF. The DNA for the CDR3 is TGCGCCAGCAGAGCTACTTTGGGGGGGGGCGCGGATACGCAGTATTTT. Based on the CDR3 plus reference TRBV5-1 and TRBJ2-3, the full variable domain is KAGVTQTPRYLIKTRGQQVTLSCSPISGHRSVSWYQQTPGQGLQFLFEYFSETQRNKGNFPGRFSGRQFSNSRSEMNVSTLELGDSALYLCASRATLGGGADTQYFGPGTRLTVL.

This clonotype was detected many times. The chain is built from TRBV15 and TRBJ2-7; D is ambiguous. The CDR3 runs 15 residues. CDR1 LNHNV and CDR2 YYDKDF come from the germline V gene (reference sequence). The germline V and J ends were trimmed by 0 bases and 3 bases, with 12 bases remaining between them. CDR3 DNA: TGTGCCACCAGCAGAGATAACGAGGAAGGCTACGAGCAGTACTTC. Its translation: CATSRDNEEGYEQYF.

This clonotype was seen only a few times. The genes are TRBV9 and TRBJ2-1; 8 nucleotides agree with TRBD1. The CDR3 has 17 amino acids. Germline loops: CDR1 SGDLS, CDR2 YYNGEE. V was pared by 0 bases and J by 9 bases, with 14 bases of the junction left unmatched. The CDR3 nucleotides are TGTGCCAGCAGCGTAGATGGACAGGGAGCGGGCAATCGTGAGCAGTTCTTC. Translation gives CASSVDGQGAGNREQFF.

Ten or more counts support this clonotype. The chain employs TRBV20-1 and TRBJ2-3, with D unclear. Per the germline V gene, CDR1 is DFQATT and CDR2 is SNEGSKA (reference sequence). This CDR3 comprises 13 residues. Trimming cost V 5 bases and J 8 bases, with 17 bases left between them. The CDR3: CSAPQSSSGTQYF. The DNA for the CDR3 is TGCAGTGCTCCCCAGTCCTCTTCAGGTACGCAGTATTTT.

At least ten counts were recorded for this clonotype. This rearrangement joins TRBV10-3 to TRBJ1-5, with D unclear. Germline CDR1 is ENHRY and CDR2 is SYGVKD. The CDR3 is 15 residues long. V shed 0 bases and J shed 2 bases, with 8 bases lying between them. The CDR3 region is CAISESSGRNQPQHF. The CDR3, as DNA: TGTGCCATCAGTGAGTCGTCGGGTCGCAATCAGCCCCAGCATTTT.

This clonotype was seen ten or more times. V and J are TRBV12-3 or TRBV12-4 and TRBJ1-1; D call uncertain. The germline V and J ends were trimmed by 5 bases and 11 bases, with 21 bases remaining between them. The CDR3 consists of 14 residues. The CDR3 DNA follows: TGTGCCAGCAGTCAACTGTCGAAAAGAGCGGCGGCTTTCTTT. Protein sequence: CASSQLSKRAAAFF.

This clonotype was seen at least ten times. The chain couples TRBV20-1 to TRBJ1-2; weak D call: TRBD1 (5 bases). V lost 0 bases, J lost 2 bases, and 10 bases lay in between. The CDR3 is 14 amino acids. Germline lookup yields CDR1 DFQATT and CDR2 SNEGSKA (reference sequence). The CDR3 loop is CSAREGTGNYGYTF. The CDR3 region has the DNA TGCAGTGCTAGAGAAGGGACTGGAAACTATGGCTACACCTTC.

This clonotype was seen ten or more times. This rearrangement joins TRBV9 to TRBJ2-3; D unclear. The V end lost 0 bases, the J end lost 3 bases, and 5 bases lay between the germline ends. The germline gives CDR1 SGDLS, CDR2 YYNGEE. The CDR3 has 13 amino acids. In DNA form, the CDR3 reads TGTGCCAGCAGCGTAGCGGTGACAGATACGCAGTATTTT. It encodes CASSVAVTDTQYF.

This clonotype was detected many times. CDR3 nucleotides: TGCGCCAGCAGCTCCTTGACTGCCGGTGACGCTGAAGCTTTCTTT. Translation: CASSSLTAGDAEAFF. The chain combines TRBV5-1 with TRBJ1-1; D is undetermined. CDR1 and CDR2 (germline): SGHRS, YFSETQ. The CDR3 extends over 15 amino acids. V was clipped by 3 bases and J by 6 bases, with 18 bases between them. Variable domain in full (rest from reference TRBV5-1 and TRBJ1-1): KAGVTQTPRYLIKTRGQQVTLSCSPISGHRSVSWYQQTPGQGLQFLFEYFSETQRNKGNFPGRFSGRQFSNSRSEMNVSTLELGDSALYLCASSSLTAGDAEAFFGQGTRLTVV.

This clonotype occurred many times. The chain joins TRBV3-1 to TRBJ2-5, with 7 nucleotides matching TRBD1. Unmatched junction bases numbered 6, after V lost 4 bases and J lost 4 bases. CDR1 LGHDT and CDR2 YNNKEL come from the germline V gene (reference sequence). The CDR3 loop spans 14 amino acids. For the CDR3, the DNA is TGTGCCAGCAGCCCTACAGGGGTCGGAGAGACCCAGTACTTC. This translates into CASSPTGVGETQYF.

The CDR3 loop is CASSLAGGRSNEQFF. The CDR3 coding sequence is TGTGCCAGCAGCTTAGCGGGGGGTAGGAGTAATGAGCAGTTCTTC. The chain is built from TRBV7-2 and TRBJ2-1; possibly TRBD2 for D (6 bases). V was shortened by 0 bases and J by 7 bases, with 13 bases between the two germline ends. The CDR3 contains 15 residues. CDR1 and CDR2 from the germline V gene are SGHTA and FQGNSA.

This clonotype was counted only a few times. V usage is TRBV7-9 and J usage is TRBJ1-6; 9 nucleotides match TRBD1. Looked up from germline, CDR1 is SEHNR and CDR2 is FQNEAQ (reference sequence). V lost 5 bases, J lost 7 bases, and 9 bases stayed unmatched. This CDR3 comprises 16 residues. CDR3 protein: CASSQEGQGRNSPLHF. For the CDR3, the DNA is TGTGCCAGCAGCCAAGAGGGACAGGGTCGCAATTCACCCCTCCACTTT.

Of note for this clonotype: A much larger clone differs from this one at a single base, so this may be a read error. J is TRBJ2-3 and V is TRBV20-1, with 9 bases identical to TRBD2. The CDR3 consists of 14 residues. J was trimmed by 4 bases and V by 5 bases; bases with no gene match: 7. Germline V lookup: CDR1 DFQATT, CDR2 SNEGSKA (reference sequence). The CDR3 here is CSAQGTSISDTQYF. CDR3 coding DNA: TGCAGTGCTCAGGGGACTAGCATCTCAGATACGCAGTATTTT.

Many counts were recorded for this clonotype. The chain combines TRBV3-1 with TRBJ2-5; 10 nucleotides agree with TRBD2. After removal of 5 bases from V and 1 base from J, the junction contained 7 bases not matched to a gene. The CDR3 runs to 16 residues. Germline V gene lookup returns CDR1 LGHDT and CDR2 YNNKEL (reference sequence). The CDR3 reads CASSIPAGGSQETQYF. In DNA, the CDR3 is TGTGCCAGCAGCATTCCAGCGGGAGGGTCCCAAGAGACCCAGTACTTC.

As for this clonotype: A much larger clonotype is one base distant, so this may be a read error. The chain joins TRBV15 to TRBJ2-1; D ambiguous. This CDR3 has 13 residues. In germline, CDR1 is LNHNV, CDR2 YYDKDF (reference sequence). Here the CDR3 DNA reads TGTGCCACCAGCAGAGGGGTCTACAATGGGCAGTTCTTC. Encoded protein: CATSRGVYNGQFF.

Worth noting for this clonotype: Just one base apart from a much larger clone, this may be a read error. The chain recombines TRBV6-5 with TRBJ1-5; 8 nucleotides line up with TRBD1. The CDR3 extends over 15 amino acids. Germline loops: CDR1 MNHEY, CDR2 SVGAGI. This CDR3 reads CTSSYSAGGEQPQHF. The CDR3 nucleotides are TGTACCAGCAGTTACTCGGCAGGGGGCGAACAGCCCCAGCATTTT.

The chain links TRBV9 to TRBJ2-7; 11 nucleotides match TRBD1. CDR3 length equals 17 residues. Germline assignment: CDR1 SGDLS and CDR2 YYNGEE. V shed 5 bases, J shed 3 bases, and the junction held 13 bases outside the gene matches. The CDR3 here is CASSPWGQGENNYEQYF. Written as DNA, the CDR3 is TGTGCCAGCAGTCCGTGGGGACAGGGGGAAAATAACTACGAGCAGTACTTC.